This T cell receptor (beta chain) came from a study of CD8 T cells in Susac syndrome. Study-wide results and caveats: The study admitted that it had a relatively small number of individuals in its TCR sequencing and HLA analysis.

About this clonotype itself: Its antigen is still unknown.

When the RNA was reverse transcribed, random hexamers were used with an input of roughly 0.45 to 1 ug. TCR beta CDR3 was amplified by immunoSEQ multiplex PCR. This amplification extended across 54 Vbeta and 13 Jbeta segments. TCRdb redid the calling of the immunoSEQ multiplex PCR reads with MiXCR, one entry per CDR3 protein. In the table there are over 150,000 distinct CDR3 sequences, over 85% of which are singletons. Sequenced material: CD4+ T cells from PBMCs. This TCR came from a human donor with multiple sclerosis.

DNA for the CDR3: TGTGCCAGCAGCCTCCCGGGACGGGTAGGCACCGGGGAGCTGTTTTTT. Translating gives CASSLPGRVGTGELFF. The genes are TRBV7-2 and TRBJ2-2; possibly TRBD1 or TRBD2 for D (5 bases each). This CDR3 contains 16 residues. V lost 5 bases, J lost 4 bases, and 17 bases lay in between. Germline V CDR1 and CDR2: SGHTA, FQGNSA.